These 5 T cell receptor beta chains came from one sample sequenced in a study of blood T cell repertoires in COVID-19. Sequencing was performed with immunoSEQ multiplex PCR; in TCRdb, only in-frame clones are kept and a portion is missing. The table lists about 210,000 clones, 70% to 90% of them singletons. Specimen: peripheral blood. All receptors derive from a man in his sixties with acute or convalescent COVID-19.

The CDR3 DNA is TGTGCCAGCAGCCGATCAGCCGACAGTCTCCGTCAGCCCCAGCATTTT. This translates into CASSRSADSLRQPQHF. This chain uses TRBV28 with TRBJ1-5; TRBD1 is a possible D gene (5 bases). Germline CDR1 reads MDHEN; CDR2 reads SYDVKM. The CDR3 is 16 amino acids. Trimming cost V 6 bases and J 6 bases, with 21 bases left between them.

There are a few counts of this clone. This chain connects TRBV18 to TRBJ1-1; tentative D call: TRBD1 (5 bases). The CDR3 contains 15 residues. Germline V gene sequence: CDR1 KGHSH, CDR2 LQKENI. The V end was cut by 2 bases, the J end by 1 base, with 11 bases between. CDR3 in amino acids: CASSPTRTRNTEAFF. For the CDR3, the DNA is TGTGCCAGCTCACCAACCAGGACAAGGAACACTGAAGCTTTCTTT.

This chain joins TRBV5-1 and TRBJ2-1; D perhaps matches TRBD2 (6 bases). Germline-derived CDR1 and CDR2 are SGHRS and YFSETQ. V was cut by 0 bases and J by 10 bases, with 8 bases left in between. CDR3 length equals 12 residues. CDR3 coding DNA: TGCGCCAGCAGCTTGGCCGCGGGAGAGCAGTTCTTC. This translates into CASSLAAGEQFF. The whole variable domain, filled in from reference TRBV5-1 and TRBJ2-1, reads KAGVTQTPRYLIKTRGQQVTLSCSPISGHRSVSWYQQTPGQGLQFLFEYFSETQRNKGNFPGRFSGRQFSNSRSEMNVSTLELGDSALYLCASSLAAGEQFFGPGTRLTVL.

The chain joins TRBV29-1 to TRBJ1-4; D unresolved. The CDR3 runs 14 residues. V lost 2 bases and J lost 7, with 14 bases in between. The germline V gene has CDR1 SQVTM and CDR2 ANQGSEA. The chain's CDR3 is CSVERPGKGEKLFF. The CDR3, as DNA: TGCAGCGTTGAAAGACCGGGAAAGGGTGAAAAACTGTTTTTT.

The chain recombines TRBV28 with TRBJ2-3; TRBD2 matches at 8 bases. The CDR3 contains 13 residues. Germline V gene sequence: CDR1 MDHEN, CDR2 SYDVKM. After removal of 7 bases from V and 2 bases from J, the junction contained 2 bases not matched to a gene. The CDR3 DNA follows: TGTGCCAGCATCGGGGGGGCCACAGATACGCAGTATTTT. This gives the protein CASIGGATDTQYF. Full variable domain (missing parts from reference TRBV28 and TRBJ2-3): DVKVTQSSRYLVKRTGEKVFLECVQDMDHENMFWYRQDPGLGLRLIYFSYDVKMKEKGDIPEGYSVSREKKERFSLILESASTNQTSMYLCASIGGATDTQYFGPGTRLTVL.